The present T cell receptor beta chain was sequenced within a study of T cells after yellow fever vaccination. General observations from the study: A small share of clonotypes appeared in both CD4 and CD8 compartments. Though it reached lower strength, the secondary response hit its peak faster, day 5 versus 15. Boosting was followed by the reappearance of most primary-vaccination clones (just under 98% CD4, under 90% CD8).

As concerns this clonotype: The antigen remains undetermined.

TCRdb re-called the 5' RACE reads through MiXCR, storing one row per CDR3 protein. The top ten clones hold roughly 15% of a sample with 300,000 or so distinct CDR3 sequences, around 8.1% of them seen once. The V and J ends lost 3 bases and 4 bases respectively, with 5 bases between them. CDR1 and CDR2 from the germline V gene are SGHNT and YYREEE (reference sequence). CDR3 size: 12 residues. Sequenced here: PBMCs, sampled more than 40 days after the first yellow fever vaccination. The chain recombines TRBV5-4 with TRBJ2-1; D unresolved. This TCR was sampled from a man in his late teens or twenties who received the YFV17D yellow fever vaccine. Written as DNA, the CDR3 is TGTGCCAGCAGCTGGGGATACAATGAGCAGTTCTTC. Protein sequence: CASSWGYNEQFF.